These T cell receptor beta chains were read from a single sample in a study of Ad26.COV2.S vaccination and SARS-CoV-2 variants. Some clones are missing from TCRdb's copy, which holds only in-frame ones; the method was immunoSEQ multiplex PCR. The sample lists about 97,000 clones, 80% occurring once. The sequences come from peripheral blood, collected after recovery from COVID-19. Source of these receptors: a human donor who had recovered from COVID-19. The CDR3 runs from the conserved cysteine through the conserved F or W. A D gene is named only where the DNA matches it firmly. For some rows the clone size is stated as once, few or many, or as a class when expanded; others skip it.

j_gene: TRBJ1-1; abundance: -; len: 17; v_gene: TRBV28; d_gene: -; CDR3nt: TGTGCCAGCAGTTTTACCCCAACAGGGTCAGGGGAAGGTGAAGCTTTCTTT; CDR3aa: CASSFTPTGSGEGEAFF
j_gene: TRBJ2-5; abundance: few; len: 15; v_gene: TRBV11-3; d_gene: -; CDR3nt: TGTGCCAGCAGCTTTGGAACGTTAGGGCAAGAGACCCAGTACTTC; CDR3aa: CASSFGTLGQETQYF
j_gene: TRBJ2-3; abundance: once; len: 14; v_gene: TRBV2; d_gene: TRBD2; CDR3nt: TGTGCCAGCAAACTAGCGGGGGCCACGGGCACGCAGTATTTT; CDR3aa: CASKLAGATGTQYF
j_gene: TRBJ2-2; abundance: -; len: 17; v_gene: TRBV24-1; d_gene: TRBD1; CDR3nt: TGTGCCACCAGTGATTCCTATCGGGACAGGGGTACCGGGGAGCTGTTTTTT; CDR3aa: CATSDSYRDRGTGELFF
j_gene: TRBJ2-5; abundance: -; len: 13; v_gene: TRBV10-2; d_gene: -; CDR3nt: TGCGCCAGCAGTGGTGCAGCCCAAGAGACCCAGTACTTC; CDR3aa: CASSGAAQETQYF
j_gene: TRBJ2-3; abundance: -; len: 11; v_gene: TRBV29-1; d_gene: -; CDR3nt: TGCAGCCCAGCGTGGGGGGATACGCAGTATTTT; CDR3aa: CSPAWGDTQYF
j_gene: TRBJ2-7; abundance: few; len: 13; v_gene: TRBV5-1; d_gene: TRBD1; CDR3nt: TGCGCCAGCTTTAACGACAGGGCCTACGAGCAGTACTTC; CDR3aa: CASFNDRAYEQYF
j_gene: TRBJ2-3; abundance: -; len: 14; v_gene: TRBV29-1; d_gene: -; CDR3nt: TGCAGCGTTGGAGGGGGTGATAGCACAGATACGCAGTATTTT; CDR3aa: CSVGGGDSTDTQYF
j_gene: TRBJ1-1; abundance: once; len: 12; v_gene: TRBV2; d_gene: -; CDR3nt: TGTGCCAGCAGTGGGGGGGGCGGGTCAGCTTTCTTT; CDR3aa: CASSGGGGSAFF
j_gene: TRBJ1-2; abundance: -; len: 13; v_gene: TRBV5-1; d_gene: -; CDR3nt: TGCGCCAGCAGCGTGGAAGGGAACTATGGCTACACCTTC; CDR3aa: CASSVEGNYGYTF
j_gene: TRBJ2-7; abundance: once; len: 13; v_gene: TRBV3-1/TRBV3-2; d_gene: -; CDR3nt: TGTGCCAGCAGCCAGGATTCCTCCTACGAGCAGTACTTC; CDR3aa: CASSQDSSYEQYF
j_gene: TRBJ1-2; abundance: -; len: 18; v_gene: TRBV2; d_gene: -; CDR3nt: TGTGCCAGCACGCGGATACAGGGTGCAAACCGCTCTAACTATGGCTACACCTTC; CDR3aa: CASTRIQGANRSNYGYTF
j_gene: TRBJ2-1; abundance: once; len: 12; v_gene: TRBV28; d_gene: TRBD1; CDR3nt: TGTGCCAGCAGTTCGACAGGGCTGTCGTGGTTCTTC; CDR3aa: CASSSTGLSWFF
j_gene: TRBJ2-7; abundance: few; len: 11; v_gene: TRBV20-1; d_gene: -; CDR3nt: TGCAGTGGGAGGGGAGCCTACGAGCAGTACTTC; CDR3aa: CSGRGAYEQYF
j_gene: TRBJ1-1; abundance: -; len: 12; v_gene: TRBV13; d_gene: -; CDR3nt: TGTGCCAGCAGCTTAGGGAACACTGAAGCTTTCTTT; CDR3aa: CASSLGNTEAFF
j_gene: TRBJ2-5; abundance: -; len: 13; v_gene: TRBV19; d_gene: -; CDR3nt: TGTGCCACCTCAGGAGGGCGACAGGAGACCCAGTACTTC; CDR3aa: CATSGGRQETQYF
j_gene: TRBJ2-3; abundance: few; len: 14; v_gene: TRBV29-1; d_gene: TRBD1; CDR3nt: TGCAGCGTCCCGACAGGGGGCGAGACGAATACGCAGTATTTT; CDR3aa: CSVPTGGETNTQYF
j_gene: TRBJ2-1; abundance: -; len: 14; v_gene: TRBV6-6; d_gene: TRBD1; CDR3nt: TGTGCCAGCAACACCGGGACAGGCCTCAATGAGCAGTTCTTC; CDR3aa: CASNTGTGLNEQFF
j_gene: TRBJ2-1; abundance: -; len: 18; v_gene: TRBV4-1; d_gene: TRBD2; CDR3nt: TGCGCCAGCAGCCAAGTTGGGGCAGGACTAGCGGGGAGTGGTGAGCAGTTCTTC; CDR3aa: CASSQVGAGLAGSGEQFF
j_gene: TRBJ1-1; abundance: -; len: 13; v_gene: TRBV21-1; d_gene: -; CDR3nt: TGTGCCAGCAGCAAAGTCACCGCGTTCAAAGCTTTCTTT; CDR3aa: CASSKVTAFKAFF
j_gene: TRBJ1-2; abundance: -; len: 11; v_gene: TRBV20-1; d_gene: -; CDR3nt: TGCAGTGCCCCGAATAACTATGGCTACACCTTC; CDR3aa: CSAPNNYGYTF
j_gene: TRBJ2-5; abundance: -; len: 18; v_gene: TRBV5-1; d_gene: TRBD1; CDR3nt: TGCGCCAGCAGCTTCCCCCTCACCGGGACAGGGGATCCAGAGACCCAGTACTTC; CDR3aa: CASSFPLTGTGDPETQYF
j_gene: TRBJ2-5; abundance: -; len: 13; v_gene: TRBV5-5; d_gene: -; CDR3nt: TGTGCCAGCAGCCGGGGTGATGGAGAGACCCAGTACTTC; CDR3aa: CASSRGDGETQYF
j_gene: TRBJ2-1; abundance: -; len: 15; v_gene: TRBV14; d_gene: -; CDR3nt: TGTGCCAGCAGCCAGGCCGCGGGCTCCTACAATGAGCAGTTCTTC; CDR3aa: CASSQAAGSYNEQFF
j_gene: TRBJ2-6; abundance: -; len: 15; v_gene: TRBV6-2/TRBV6-3; d_gene: -; CDR3nt: TGTGCCAGCAGTTATGGAGGGACTGGGGCCAACGTCCTGACTTTC; CDR3aa: CASSYGGTGANVLTF
j_gene: TRBJ1-1; abundance: -; len: 14; v_gene: TRBV19; d_gene: -; CDR3nt: TGTGCCAGTACCGAACAGGGCATGGACACTGAAGCTTTCTTT; CDR3aa: CASTEQGMDTEAFF
j_gene: TRBJ1-6; abundance: -; len: 15; v_gene: TRBV2; d_gene: -; CDR3nt: TGTGCCAGCAGTTACAACGGGCCGGATAATTCACCCCTCCACTTT; CDR3aa: CASSYNGPDNSPLHF
j_gene: TRBJ1-2; abundance: -; len: 13; v_gene: TRBV2; d_gene: TRBD1; CDR3nt: TGTGCCAGCAGTAACAGGGGATCTTATGGCTACACCTTC; CDR3aa: CASSNRGSYGYTF
j_gene: TRBJ2-5; abundance: few; len: 13; v_gene: TRBV4-1; d_gene: -; CDR3nt: TGCGCCAGCAGCCGTCAGGGGTTAGAGACCCAGTACTTC; CDR3aa: CASSRQGLETQYF
j_gene: TRBJ2-1; abundance: -; len: 17; v_gene: TRBV28; d_gene: -; CDR3nt: TGTGCCAGCAGTTTATTGGGGGGACTGAAGGCCCACAATGAGCAGTTCTTC; CDR3aa: CASSLLGGLKAHNEQFF
j_gene: TRBJ2-5; abundance: -; len: 14; v_gene: TRBV12-5; d_gene: TRBD2; CDR3nt: TGTGCTAGTGGTTCCGGGGGGGTGGGTGAGACCCAGTACTTC; CDR3aa: CASGSGGVGETQYF
j_gene: TRBJ2-2; abundance: once; len: 15; v_gene: TRBV2; d_gene: TRBD1; CDR3nt: TGTGCCAGCAGTGGGGGGACAGGGGTTACCGGGGAGCTGTTTTTT; CDR3aa: CASSGGTGVTGELFF
j_gene: TRBJ2-1; abundance: -; len: 14; v_gene: TRBV7-3; d_gene: -; CDR3nt: TGTGCCAGCAGCTCAGGGGTCTCCTACAATGAGCAGTTCTTC; CDR3aa: CASSSGVSYNEQFF
j_gene: TRBJ2-1; abundance: -; len: 14; v_gene: TRBV5-5; d_gene: TRBD1; CDR3nt: TGTGCCACCGTCCGGGACAGGCAGACCAATGAGCAGTTCTTC; CDR3aa: CATVRDRQTNEQFF
j_gene: TRBJ2-1; abundance: -; len: 13; v_gene: TRBV5-1; d_gene: TRBD1; CDR3nt: TGCGCCAGCAGCATCGGACAGGGCAGTGAGCAGTTCTTC; CDR3aa: CASSIGQGSEQFF
j_gene: TRBJ2-2; abundance: -; len: 16; v_gene: TRBV4-3; d_gene: -; CDR3nt: TGCGCCAGCAGCCAAGCCTTCGACACATACACCGGGGAGCTGTTTTTT; CDR3aa: CASSQAFDTYTGELFF
j_gene: TRBJ2-7; abundance: -; len: 15; v_gene: TRBV3-1/TRBV3-2; d_gene: TRBD1; CDR3nt: TGTGCCAGCAGCCACCCAGGGGGACGGCGGGACGAGCAGTACTTC; CDR3aa: CASSHPGGRRDEQYF
j_gene: TRBJ1-1; abundance: once; len: 15; v_gene: TRBV9; d_gene: TRBD1; CDR3nt: TGTGCCAGCAGCGTTACAGGGGAAGGCGGCACTGAAGCTTTCTTT; CDR3aa: CASSVTGEGGTEAFF
j_gene: TRBJ2-4; abundance: few; len: 16; v_gene: TRBV7-9; d_gene: TRBD2; CDR3nt: TGTGCCAGCAGCTTCGCAGGCGGGGGGGCCAAAAACATTCAGTACTTC; CDR3aa: CASSFAGGGAKNIQYF
j_gene: TRBJ2-1; abundance: -; len: 15; v_gene: TRBV30; d_gene: -; CDR3nt: TGTGCCTGGAGAGCCGGCCCCGGGAACTACAATGAGCAGTTCTTC; CDR3aa: CAWRAGPGNYNEQFF
j_gene: TRBJ2-7; abundance: -; len: 15; v_gene: TRBV13; d_gene: -; CDR3nt: TGTGCCAGCAGCCGGACAGGGACTATCTCCTACGAGCAGTACTTC; CDR3aa: CASSRTGTISYEQYF
j_gene: TRBJ1-6; abundance: -; len: 14; v_gene: TRBV2; d_gene: -; CDR3nt: TGTGCCAGCAGTGAAGGTGACGGGTATTCACCCCTCCACTTT; CDR3aa: CASSEGDGYSPLHF
j_gene: TRBJ2-1; abundance: -; len: 12; v_gene: TRBV28; d_gene: -; CDR3nt: TGTGCCAGCAAGGACAGTTTCAATGAGCAGTTCTTC; CDR3aa: CASKDSFNEQFF
j_gene: TRBJ1-1; abundance: -; len: 14; v_gene: TRBV28; d_gene: -; CDR3nt: TGTGCCAGCAGTTTAAGGCCTCAGAACACTGAAGCTTTCTTT; CDR3aa: CASSLRPQNTEAFF
j_gene: TRBJ1-3; abundance: -; len: 15; v_gene: TRBV9; d_gene: TRBD1; CDR3nt: TGTGCCAGCAGCGTAGACCCGGGACAGCGAGACACCATATATTTT; CDR3aa: CASSVDPGQRDTIYF
j_gene: TRBJ2-2; abundance: -; len: 17; v_gene: TRBV7-2; d_gene: TRBD2; CDR3nt: TGTGCCAGCAGCTACCCTTCCAGCGGGGGGACAACCGGGGAGCTGTTTTTT; CDR3aa: CASSYPSSGGTTGELFF
j_gene: TRBJ1-1; abundance: -; len: 13; v_gene: TRBV2; d_gene: -; CDR3nt: TGTGCCAGCAGGGCAACAGAGAACACTGAAGCTTTCTTT; CDR3aa: CASRATENTEAFF
j_gene: TRBJ1-2; abundance: few; len: 14; v_gene: TRBV11-2; d_gene: -; CDR3nt: TGTGCCAGCAGCTTACCTAACAGTTTATATGGCTACACCTTC; CDR3aa: CASSLPNSLYGYTF
j_gene: TRBJ1-2; abundance: -; len: 16; v_gene: TRBV10-2; d_gene: -; CDR3nt: TGCGCCAGCAGTGAGTCTGTTGGGCGCGCTAACTATGGCTACACCTTC; CDR3aa: CASSESVGRANYGYTF
j_gene: TRBJ1-2; abundance: -; len: 15; v_gene: TRBV2; d_gene: -; CDR3nt: TGTGCCAGCAGCGATCCGAGGACAGCAAACTATGGCTACACCTTC; CDR3aa: CASSDPRTANYGYTF
j_gene: TRBJ1-6; abundance: -; len: 16; v_gene: TRBV5-6; d_gene: -; CDR3nt: TGTGCCAGCAGCTTGTTTAGGGACCTCGCTGATTCACCCCTCCACTTT; CDR3aa: CASSLFRDLADSPLHF
j_gene: TRBJ1-2; abundance: -; len: 13; v_gene: TRBV2; d_gene: TRBD1; CDR3nt: TGTGCCATTCGACAGGGATACTACTATGGCTACACCTTC; CDR3aa: CAIRQGYYYGYTF
j_gene: TRBJ2-1; abundance: -; len: 12; v_gene: TRBV4-1; d_gene: -; CDR3nt: TGCGCCAGCAGCCAAGATAGCAATGAGCAGTTCTTC; CDR3aa: CASSQDSNEQFF
j_gene: TRBJ1-5; abundance: -; len: 17; v_gene: TRBV29-1; d_gene: -; CDR3nt: TGCAGCGTTGATGATAAACCGGGACGCCCTTTCGAGATGCCCCAGCATTTT; CDR3aa: CSVDDKPGRPFEMPQHF
j_gene: TRBJ1-2; abundance: -; len: 14; v_gene: TRBV15; d_gene: -; CDR3nt: TGTGCCACCAGTACCGGGACTGTTAACTATGGCTACACCTTC; CDR3aa: CATSTGTVNYGYTF
j_gene: TRBJ1-1; abundance: -; len: 14; v_gene: TRBV27; d_gene: -; CDR3nt: TGTGCCAGCAGTCCCGGGGCGGCAGGGAATGAAGCTTTCTTT; CDR3aa: CASSPGAAGNEAFF
j_gene: TRBJ1-3; abundance: -; len: 16; v_gene: TRBV30; d_gene: -; CDR3nt: TGTGCCTGGAGCATGGCGGGGGGGATCTCTGGAAACACCATATATTTT; CDR3aa: CAWSMAGGISGNTIYF
j_gene: TRBJ1-4; abundance: -; len: 15; v_gene: TRBV28; d_gene: -; CDR3nt: TGTGCCAGCAGTTTTTATGCGGGGGGCAGGGAAAAACTGTTTTTT; CDR3aa: CASSFYAGGREKLFF
j_gene: TRBJ2-2; abundance: few; len: 14; v_gene: TRBV7-2; d_gene: -; CDR3nt: TGTGCCAGCAGCCATAACCCCCGCATCGGGGAGCTGTTTTTT; CDR3aa: CASSHNPRIGELFF